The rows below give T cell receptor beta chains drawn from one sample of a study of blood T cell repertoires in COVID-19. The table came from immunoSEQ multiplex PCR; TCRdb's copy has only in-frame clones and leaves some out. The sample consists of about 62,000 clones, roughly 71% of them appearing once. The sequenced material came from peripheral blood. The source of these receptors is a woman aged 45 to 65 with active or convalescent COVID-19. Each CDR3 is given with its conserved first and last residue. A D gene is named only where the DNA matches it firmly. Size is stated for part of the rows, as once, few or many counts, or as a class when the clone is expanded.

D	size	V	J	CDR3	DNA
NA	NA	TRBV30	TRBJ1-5	CAWSVQGDVPQHF	TGTGCCTGGAGTGTACAGGGTGATGTGCCCCAGCATTTT
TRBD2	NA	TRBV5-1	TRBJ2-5	CASSSRGGLAGVAQETQYF	TGCGCCAGCAGCTCCCGGGGGGGACTAGCGGGAGTGGCCCAAGAGACCCAGTACTTC
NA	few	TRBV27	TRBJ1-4	CASSLMGEGEKLFF	TGTGCCAGCAGTTTAATGGGGGAGGGGGAAAAACTGTTTTTT
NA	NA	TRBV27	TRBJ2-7	CASSPLRTAEQYF	TGTGCCAGCAGTCCACTCCGAACCGCCGAGCAGTACTTC
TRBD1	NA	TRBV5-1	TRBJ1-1	CASSGGQANTEAFF	TGCGCCAGCAGCGGGGGACAGGCGAACACTGAAGCTTTCTTT
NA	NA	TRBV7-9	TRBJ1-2	CASSFLQSSPYGYTF	TGTGCCAGCAGCTTTTTACAGAGCTCACCCTATGGCTACACCTTC
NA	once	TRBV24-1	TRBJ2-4	CATPIEESGIAKNIQYF	TGTGCCACCCCAATCGAGGAATCGGGAATAGCCAAAAACATTCAGTACTTC
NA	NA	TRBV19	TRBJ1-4	CASRKGPTNEKLFF	TGTGCCAGTAGGAAGGGGCCCACTAATGAAAAACTGTTTTTT
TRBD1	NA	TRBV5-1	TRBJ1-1	CASSLAPQGAENTEAFF	TGCGCCAGCAGCTTGGCACCACAGGGGGCCGAGAACACTGAAGCTTTCTTT
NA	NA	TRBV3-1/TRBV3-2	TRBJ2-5	CASSQADSFQETQYF	TGTGCCAGCAGCCAAGCGGACTCCTTCCAAGAGACCCAGTACTTC
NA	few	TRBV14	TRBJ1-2	CASSQVKGANYGYTF	TGTGCCAGCAGCCAAGTTAAAGGGGCTAACTATGGCTACACCTTC
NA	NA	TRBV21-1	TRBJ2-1	CASSPGQNYNEQFF	TGTGCCAGCAGCCCGGGACAGAACTACAATGAGCAGTTCTTC
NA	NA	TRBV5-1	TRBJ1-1	CASSLRGTEAFF	TGCGCCAGCAGCTTGAGAGGTACTGAAGCTTTCTTT
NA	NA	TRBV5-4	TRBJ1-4	CASSLDREGKLFF	TGTGCCAGCAGCTTGGACAGGGAGGGAAAACTGTTTTTT
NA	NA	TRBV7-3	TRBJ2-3	CASTPDSPPNTQYF	TGTGCCAGCACCCCGGACAGCCCCCCCAATACGCAGTATTTT